This T cell receptor (beta chain) was sequenced during a study of synovial regulatory T cells in juvenile arthritis. Study results and limitations: Compared with other blood Treg cells, inflammation-associated Treg cells had reduced TCR diversity.

The data were produced by immunoSEQ multiplex PCR, yet TCRdb's version contains in-frame clones alone and is incomplete. The sample yields 9,500 to 10,000 clones, of which the top ten take up 1.5% to 2%. The CDR3 loop spans 13 amino acids. Only the protein is on record. Germline V gene data show CDR1 as SQVTM and CDR2 as ANQGSEA. On this clone: What it binds is not known.

This TCR came from a donor aged 2-30 years with juvenile idiopathic arthritis. Sequenced input: Treg cells from blood. The subset was: HLA-DR+ inflammation-associated blood Treg cells. The gene calls are TRBV29-1 and TRBJ1-1; without DNA, the TCRdb call of TRBD1 cannot be checked. The CDR3 region is CSVGTGKGIEAFF. Full variable domain (missing parts from reference TRBV29-1 and TRBJ1-1): SAVISQKPSRDICQRGTSLTIQCQVDSQVTMMFWYRQQPGQSLTLIATANQGSEATYESGFVIDKFPISRPNLTFSTLTVSNMSPEDSSIYLCSVGTGKGIEAFFGQGTRLTVV.